A single sample gave rise to the 20 T cell receptor beta chains below, sequenced in a study of T cells in Graves' hyperthyroidism and ophthalmopathy. Amplified TCR beta CDR3 regions derived from RNA transcripts. HTBI primers were the set used in a first-round RT-PCR of the TCR CDR3. MiXCR, run by TCRdb on the multiplex PCR reads, gives a single entry per CDR3 protein. The sample includes around 540,000 distinct CDR3 sequences, about 15% of them seen just once. Sample: blood. The receptors stem from a woman aged 25 to 45 with Graves' ophthalmopathy.

This clonotype was seen a few times. The V and J genes are TRBV24-1 and TRBJ2-5; 9 bases agree with TRBD2. The CDR3 sequence is 19 residues long. Germline V CDR1 and CDR2: KGHDR, SFDVKD. The junction had 15 bases not matched to a gene; V was cut back by 3 bases and J by 2 bases. CDR3 residues: CATSDPAVSVAGVQETQYF. The CDR3 region has the DNA TGTGCCACCAGTGATCCCGCCGTATCGGTAGCGGGAGTGCAAGAGACCCAGTACTTC.

This clonotype has a count of ten or more. The chain couples TRBV11-2 to TRBJ2-1, with 7 bases identical to TRBD2. From germline, CDR1 is SGHAT and CDR2 FQNNGV. The CDR3 length is 16 residues. V was clipped by 2 bases and J by 8 bases; unmatched bases: 12. This CDR3 is CASSLSSGTILHEQFF. CDR3 coding DNA: TGTGCCAGCAGCTTATCCTCCGGGACTATCCTCCATGAGCAGTTCTTC. Looking up the rest from reference TRBV11-2 and TRBJ2-1 gives the full variable domain: EAGVAQSPRYKIIEKRQSVAFWCNPISGHATLYWYQQILGQGPKLLIQFQNNGVVDDSQLPKDRFSAERLKGVDSTLKIQPAKLEDSAVYLCASSLSSGTILHEQFFGPGTRLTVL.

A few counts support this clonotype. This rearrangement joins TRBV7-6 to TRBJ2-5; a weak D match, TRBD2 (5 bases). This CDR3 is 13 amino acids long. From germline, CDR1 is SGHVS and CDR2 FNYEAQ. V lost 2 bases to trimming and J lost 5 bases, with 9 bases between them. This chain's CDR3 is CASSLIALETQYF. In DNA, the CDR3 is TGTGCCAGCAGCTTAATAGCGTTGGAGACCCAGTACTTC.

This clonotype was observed many times. The chain carries TRBV2 and TRBJ2-5; TRBD1 might be the D (6 bases). V lost 5 bases and J lost 1, with 11 bases in between. Germline V lookup: CDR1 SNHLY, CDR2 FYNNEI. The length of the CDR3 is 14 residues. CDR3 nucleotide sequence: TGTGCCAGCAGTTACGACAGGAGCCAAGAGACCCAGTACTTC. Protein sequence: CASSYDRSQETQYF.

This clonotype showed up many times. The chain combines TRBV10-2 with TRBJ1-1; 8 bases line up with TRBD1. V lost 2 bases and J lost 1; bases outside the gene matches: 0. Germline V gene data show CDR1 as WSHSY and CDR2 as SAAADI. The CDR3 spans 14 residues. This CDR3 reads CASSEGQGNTEAFF. The DNA of the CDR3 is TGCGCCAGCAGTGAGGGACAGGGGAACACTGAAGCTTTCTTT.

The chain recombines TRBV12-3 or TRBV12-4 with TRBJ1-4, with D tentatively TRBD1 (6 bases). The CDR3 is made up of 16 amino acids. Trimming pared 1 base from V and 8 bases from J, leaving 17 bases between. The CDR3, as DNA: TGTGCCAGCAGTTTAGATCAAGCAGGGGTCGACGAAAAACTGTTTTTT. Translated, it gives CASSLDQAGVDEKLFF.

Note on this clonotype: This sequence may be a read error, since a much larger clone differs from it by one base. The chain links TRBV28 to TRBJ2-3; unclear D gene. The germline gives CDR1 MDHEN, CDR2 SYDVKM. CDR3 length equals 15 residues. CDR3 residues: CACSLQSASTDTQYF. CDR3 nucleotide sequence: TGTGCCTGCAGTTTACAATCGGCTAGCACAGATACGCAGTATTTT.

The sample holds a few counts of this clonotype. V and J are TRBV6-1 and TRBJ2-3; 9 bases are shared with TRBD2. From germline, CDR1 is MNHNS and CDR2 SASEGT. The CDR3 has 16 residues. The trim removed 5 bases at V and 0 bases at J, leaving 6 bases unmatched. CDR3 sequence: CASSSSSGTSTDTQYF. Here the CDR3 DNA reads TGTGCCAGCAGTTCTTCTAGCGGGACGAGCACAGATACGCAGTATTTT.

This chain links TRBV24-1 with TRBJ2-6, with D unclear. The CDR3 extends over 15 amino acids. The V end lost 4 bases, the J end lost 2 bases, and 8 bases lay between the germline ends. Per germline, CDR1 KGHDR and CDR2 SFDVKD. The CDR3 sequence is CATSDPRTGANVLTF. In DNA, the CDR3 is TGTGCCACCAGTGACCCGAGGACTGGGGCCAACGTCCTGACTTTC.

The J gene is TRBJ2-7, the V gene TRBV12-3 or TRBV12-4; D is undetermined. This CDR3 contains 14 residues. Trimming pared 4 bases from V and 4 bases from J, leaving 14 bases between. CDR3 loop: CASSSSAGLYEQYF. The CDR3 bases are TGTGCCAGCAGTTCCTCGGCAGGCCTTTACGAGCAGTACTTC.

In this sample, this clonotype turned up many times. In nucleotides, the CDR3 is TGTGCCAGCAGCCATTTCACAGGCTCCTACGAGCAGTACTTC. This sequence encodes CASSHFTGSYEQYF. This chain joins TRBV12-3 or TRBV12-4 and TRBJ2-7; D might be TRBD1 (5 bases). The germline V and J ends were trimmed by 6 bases and 0 bases, with 12 bases remaining between them. The CDR3 length is 14 residues.

This clonotype was observed many times. This chain joins TRBV29-1 and TRBJ2-3; no definite D call. Germline CDR1 is SQVTM and CDR2 is ANQGSEA. The CDR3 extends over 13 amino acids. V was pared by 4 bases and J by 2 bases, with 10 bases between. CDR3 nucleotides: TGCAGCGTTGGTGGTACAGTCACAGATACGCAGTATTTT. Translated, it gives CSVGGTVTDTQYF.

The table lists this clonotype with many counts. J is TRBJ2-5 and V is TRBV27; possibly TRBD1 for D (5 bases). The V and J ends lost 5 bases and 4 bases respectively, with 20 bases between them. This CDR3 contains 16 residues. In germline, CDR1 is MNHEY, CDR2 SMNVEV (reference sequence). CDR3 residues: CASSAYPTDYSETQYF. In nucleotides, the CDR3 is TGTGCCAGCAGTGCCTATCCGACAGATTATTCAGAGACCCAGTACTTC.

This clonotype came up many times. V gene TRBV5-1 combines with J gene TRBJ2-2, with D unresolved. The germline V gene encodes CDR1 SGHRS and CDR2 YFSETQ. The CDR3 runs 14 residues. V lost 0 bases and J 4 bases, leaving 7 bases between the germline ends. The CDR3 nucleotides read TGCGCCAGCAGCTTGGGGCGGAGCACCGGGGAGCTGTTTTTT. Amino acid sequence: CASSLGRSTGELFF.

This clonotype was recorded at least ten times. The chain couples TRBV5-5 to TRBJ1-1; TRBD1 might be the D (6 bases). Deletions cut 2 bases from V and 8 bases from J, with 22 bases between. The V gene's germline CDR1 is SGHKS and CDR2 YYEKEE (reference sequence). The CDR3 length is 16 residues. The CDR3 sequence: CASSFGVRDTLREAFF. For the CDR3, the DNA is TGTGCCAGCAGCTTCGGGGTACGGGACACTCTACGAGAAGCTTTCTTT.

The J gene is TRBJ2-2, the V gene TRBV6-2 or TRBV6-3; D possibly matches TRBD1 or TRBD2 (7 bases each). The CDR3 is made up of 13 amino acids. Per the germline V gene, CDR1 is MNHEY and CDR2 is SVGEGT. Trimming took 6 bases from V and 6 from J, leaving 11 bases between them. The CDR3 DNA is TGTGCCAGCAGCGCAGGGGGGGCCGGGGAGCTGTTTTTT. Residues: CASSAGGAGELFF.

This clonotype was detected ten times or more. V and J are TRBV7-2 and TRBJ2-2; the D is unclear. V was pared by 6 bases and J by 3 bases, with 11 bases between. This CDR3 is 14 amino acids long. Looked up from germline, CDR1 is SGHTA and CDR2 is FQGNSA. CDR3 nucleotide sequence: TGTGCCAGCAGACCTGCCGCTTACACCGGGGAGCTGTTTTTT. It is translated as CASRPAAYTGELFF.

This clonotype was recorded at least ten times. At one of its ends the junction is not consistent with the germline gene, which may arise from a read error. The rearrangement joins TRBV7-3 to TRBJ2-1; TRBD2 matches 8 bases. Germline V gives CDR1 SGHTA, CDR2 FQGTGA. CDR3 length: 15 amino acids. Here the CDR3 DNA reads TGTGCCAGCAGGGTAGCGGGGAGCTCCTACAGTGAGCAGTTCTTC. Amino acid sequence: CASRVAGSSYSEQFF.

The chain has TRBV29-1 and TRBJ2-2, with TRBD1 matching 9 bases. Germline loops: CDR1 SQVTM, CDR2 ANQGSEA. The CDR3 sequence is 16 residues long. The junction had 15 bases not matched to a gene; V was cut back by 6 bases and J by 7 bases. The CDR3 is CSVETGGNGLGGELFF. CDR3 in DNA: TGCAGCGTCGAGACAGGGGGGAATGGGTTGGGCGGGGAGCTGTTTTTT.

For this clonotype: One junction end disagrees with the germline gene, perhaps due to a read error. This chain joins TRBV6-2 or TRBV6-3 and TRBJ2-7; D unresolved. Germline CDR1 MNHEY, CDR2 SVGEGT. CDR3 size: 10 residues. The DNA for the CDR3 is TGTGCCAGCGGGGTGAACGAGCAGGACTTC. Translated, it gives CASGVNEQDF.